Listed below are T cell receptor beta chains from one sample, sequenced in a study of ipilimumab plus nivolumab after autologous stem cell transplantation. Assay: immunoSEQ multiplex PCR; the TCRdb copy retains only in-frame clones and omits some. The sample contains about 83,000 clones, 83% of which appear only once. The sequenced sample was PBMCs, obtained in a trial of ipilimumab plus nivolumab as post-transplant consolidation. The receptors derive from a male donor with diffuse large B-cell lymphoma. Both conserved end residues are part of each CDR3.

V,J,CDR3
TRBV6-6,TRBJ1-2,CASSYSSGRYNYGYTF
TRBV6-1,TRBJ2-7,CASSEGLANYEQYF
TRBV2,TRBJ1-2,CASSGRDYGYTF
TRBV5-1,TRBJ1-1,CASSLVQRGYTEAFF
TRBV6-5,TRBJ1-1,CASVNKLLRAFF
TRBV10-2,TRBJ2-2,CASTPIGSNTGELFF
TRBV4-3,TRBJ1-2,CASSRTTGSNNYGYTF
TRBV30,TRBJ2-7,CAWSGAGHEQYF
TRBV27,TRBJ1-5,CASKKRRRSLRQPQHF
TRBV21-1,TRBJ2-7,CASSKGQTERYEQYF
TRBV4-2,TRBJ2-5,CASSQSIGTEKETQYF
TRBV7-2,TRBJ2-6,CATTRDNSGANVLTF
TRBV5-4,TRBJ2-3,CASSTFDRSDTQYF
TRBV4-1,TRBJ2-7,CASSQGVGLAYEQYF
TRBV7-6,TRBJ2-2,CASSPLAGGSLGELFF
TRBV19,TRBJ1-2,CASRKSDSYGYTF
TRBV11-2,TRBJ2-2,CATTGTQRSSGELFF
TRBV30,TRBJ1-1,CAWRSPFAEAFF
TRBV5-1,TRBJ2-7,CASSPEGDMGDEQYF
TRBV30,TRBJ2-7,CAWTGQGGYEQYF
TRBV21-1,TRBJ1-2,CASSEGPTRRYGYTF
TRBV2,TRBJ2-7,CASGELEGFYEQYF
TRBV6-5,TRBJ1-4,CASSRDSATNEKLFF
TRBV7-7,TRBJ2-3,CASSLKVTDTQYF
TRBV29-1,TRBJ2-7,CSVEKGAYEQYF
TRBV15,TRBJ2-1,CATSRDGVSGIGGEQFF
TRBV5-4,TRBJ2-2,CASSPDASFTGELFF
TRBV27,TRBJ2-7,CASSLGQGNEQYF
TRBV6-1,TRBJ1-5,CASSEVGHNQPQHF
TRBV9,TRBJ2-5,CASSDGGARETQYF
TRBV2,TRBJ1-1,CASSEAKAGDEAFF
TRBV6-8,TRBJ1-5,CANMGRFNQPQHF
TRBV7-8,TRBJ1-3,CASALQGTGNTIYF
TRBV6-5,TRBJ1-1,CASSYSRNTEAFF
TRBV27,TRBJ1-1,CASSLLASNTEAFF
TRBV7-2,TRBJ1-3,CASSLGQGDTTYF
TRBV4-3,TRBJ1-2,CASSQRQGHGYTF
TRBV10-3,TRBJ2-7,CAISPGDLYEQYF
TRBV5-1,TRBJ1-5,CASSGDRDEPQHF
TRBV19,TRBJ1-2,CASSNVGAVGGYTF
TRBV5-1,TRBJ2-3,CASSWAGSSDTQYF